These T cell receptor beta chains were read from a single sample in a study of human T cells and chemical hapten exposure. TCRdb fed the RACE reads into MiXCR, producing one record per CDR3 protein. The table lists about 90,000 distinct CDR3 sequences, around 9.9% of them singletons, with more than 1% in the top ten. Here the sequenced sample was whole blood, taken in connection with sensitization to the hapten diphenylcyclopropenone (DPC). The receptors were sampled from a woman aged 25 to 45 with alopecia areata. Some clones in this sample may be carry-over from other donors' samples. Each CDR3 is given without its conserved first and last residue. Each record gives: J gene, CDR3 length, V gene, CDR3 protein.

TRBJ1-4	13	TRBV18	ASSPSRGPNEKLF
TRBJ2-7	10	TRBV28	ASSSTGDEQY
TRBJ1-3	14	TRBV4-3	ASSKSTGTTGNTIY
TRBJ2-1	11	TRBV6-4	ASSPGTTDEQF
TRBJ2-5	10	TRBV10-2	ASSEWPGTQY
TRBJ2-5	12	TRBV12-3/TRBV12-4	ASSPLQLPETQY
TRBJ2-3	12	TRBV3-1	ASSPRDYTDTQY
TRBJ2-6	13	TRBV6-2/TRBV6-3	ASTPGGVGANVLT
TRBJ2-3	11	TRBV3-1	ASSQETVPTQY
TRBJ2-5	11	TRBV29-1	SVGVWPRETQY
TRBJ2-3	13	TRBV11-3	ASSLKGGGTDTQY
TRBJ2-1	9	TRBV20-1	SAVTYNEQF